The 7 T cell receptor beta chains below all came from one sample that was sequenced in a study of cytomegalovirus exposure and HLA in healthy donors (dated by TCRdb to about 2017). The protocol used for the library was the immunoSEQ multiplex PCR assay. The multiplex PCR relied on a mix of 60 forward primers for TCR Vbeta segments and 13 reverse primers for TCR Jbeta segments. TCRdb holds this immuneACCESS table with in-frame rearrangements only. Some clones are missing; in checked studies, unresolved V genes explain under half, and the rest has no known cause. This sample's listing comprises about 150,000 clones. The leading ten clones occupy around 1.7% of the sample. What was sequenced was PBMCs. These receptors originate from a woman aged 50 to 65 in good health and CMV-seronegative.

The CDR3 DNA sequence: TGTGCCAGCAAGGAATACAAAGACAAAGCCTACGAGCAGTACTTC. Amino acid sequence: CASKEYKDKAYEQYF. The chain joins TRBV28 to TRBJ2-7; D call uncertain. The CDR3 length is 15 residues. CDR1 is MDHEN and CDR2 is SYDVKM in the germline V gene. The V gene lost 7 bases and the J gene lost 2 bases, with 18 bases spanning the gap.

V is TRBV4-1 and J is TRBJ1-2, with 10 bases matching TRBD1. Germline CDR1 and CDR2: MGHRA and YSYEKL. This CDR3 has 16 amino acids. Trimming took 3 bases from V and 3 from J; bases not matched to a gene: 7. CDR3 region: CASSHPRDRGDYGYTF. The CDR3 bases are TGCGCCAGCAGCCACCCAAGGGACAGGGGCGACTATGGCTACACCTTC.

This chain's CDR3 is CASSYSTGYTF. The CDR3 bases are TGTGCCAGCAGCTACTCGACAGGCTACACCTTC. This sequence joins TRBV5-5 and TRBJ1-2; D gene unclear. Trimming took 3 bases from V and 8 from J, leaving 8 bases between them. This CDR3 is built from 11 residues. CDR1 SGHKS and CDR2 YYEKEE come from the germline V gene (reference sequence). Based on the CDR3 plus reference TRBV5-5 and TRBJ1-2, the full variable domain is DAGVTQSPTHLIKTRGQQVTLRCSPISGHKSVSWYQQVLGQGPQFIFQYYEKEERGRGNFPDRFSARQFPNYSSELNVNALLLGDSALYLCASSYSTGYTFGSGTRLTVV.

V is TRBV11-2 and J is TRBJ2-2; D gene unclear. Germline V gives CDR1 SGHAT, CDR2 FQNNGV. There are 14 residues in the CDR3. Trimming removed 5 bases at V and 6 bases at J, with 13 bases between. CDR3 sequence: CASSPSSSSGELFF. The CDR3 bases are TGTGCCAGCAGCCCCAGTAGCTCTTCCGGGGAGCTGTTTTTT.

V and J are TRBV15 and TRBJ1-5, with D maybe TRBD1 (6 bases). Germline loops: CDR1 LNHNV, CDR2 YYDKDF (reference sequence). This CDR3 comprises 15 residues. V gave up 4 bases and J gave up 3 bases, with 13 bases separating them. CDR3 region: CATSNARGNNQPQHF. The CDR3 nucleotides read TGTGCCACCAGCAACGCCAGGGGCAACAATCAGCCCCAGCATTTT. Full variable domain (remainder filled in from reference TRBV15 and TRBJ1-5): DAMVIQNPRYQVTQFGKPVTLSCSQTLNHNVMYWYQQKSSQAPKLLFHYYDKDFNNEADTPDNFQSRRPNTSFCFLDIRSPGLGDTAMYLCATSNARGNNQPQHFGDGTRLSIL.

The CDR3 loop is CASSLDGTRFGGYTF. DNA for the CDR3: TGCGCCAGCAGCTTGGATGGGACTAGGTTCGGCGGCTACACCTTC. V gene TRBV5-1 combines with J gene TRBJ1-2, with a possible D match to TRBD1 (5 bases). This CDR3 region has 15 residues. CDR1 and CDR2 from the germline V gene are SGHRS and YFSETQ. With 0 bases removed from V and 8 bases from J, the gap between germline ends came to 17 bases.

V gene TRBV7-3 combines with J gene TRBJ2-2, with 9 bases identical to TRBD2. The CDR3 is 16 amino acids. V was pared by 5 bases and J by 1 base, with 5 bases of the junction left unmatched. Germline V gives CDR1 SGHTA, CDR2 FQGTGA. CDR3 sequence (DNA): TGTGCCAGCAGCCCTAGGACTAGCGTGAACACCGGGGAGCTGTTTTTT. Translated: CASSPRTSVNTGELFF.